This T cell receptor beta chain was sequenced during a study of blood T cell repertoires in COVID-19. Authors' methods: Reference gene primer amplification gave nucleated cell count estimates. Libraries were prepared by immunoSEQ multiplex PCR; TCRdb keeps only in-frame clonotypes and omits some of them. V, J and clone size reflect that table, while D and trimming were determined from the DNA. This sample has some 460,000 clones, with about 85% found just once. The V and J ends lost 7 bases and 5 bases, in that order; junction bases with no gene match: 5. The CDR3 sequence is 12 residues long. Germline V lookup: CDR1 MDHEN, CDR2 SYDVKM. This clone appeared a single time. Cohort assignment relied on participant-reported clinical history.

The chain links TRBV28 to TRBJ2-7, with 7 bases that match TRBD1. The sequencing sample was made of PBMCs or T cells enriched from blood (not recorded which). The sequence derives from a woman aged 18-29 years with acute COVID-19. The CDR3: CASNRDSHEQYF. The CDR3 DNA reads as TGTGCCAGCAATCGGGACAGCCACGAGCAGTACTTC.